The 17 T cell receptor beta chains reported below all come from one sample, sequenced in a study of T cells after yellow fever vaccination. MiXCR, run by TCRdb on the 5' RACE reads, gives a single entry per CDR3 protein. Of roughly 240,000 distinct CDR3 sequences detected, roughly 6.8% appear once; the ten largest clones hold 0.8% to 1.2%. The specimen was CD4+ T cells sorted from PBMCs, collected on the day of the yellow fever booster vaccination. These receptors were taken from a young man who received the YFV17D yellow fever vaccine.

This clonotype was found many times. V is TRBV10-1 and J is TRBJ1-2, with TRBD1 as a possible D gene (6 bases). Germline values: CDR1 WNHNN, CDR2 SYGVQD (reference sequence). The V end lost 4 bases, the J end lost 2 bases, and 8 bases lay between the germline ends. The CDR3 sequence is 13 residues long. CDR3 amino acids: CASSGTGNYGYTF. CDR3 DNA: TGCGCCAGCAGTGGAACAGGGAACTATGGCTACACCTTC.

At least ten counts were recorded for this clonotype. The rearrangement links TRBV3-1 to TRBJ2-7, with TRBD2 matching over 8 bases. This CDR3 contains 15 residues. J gave up 8 bases and V 4 bases, and 13 bases lay outside the gene matches. Germline CDR1 LGHDT, CDR2 YNNKEL (reference sequence). The CDR3 loop is CASSPASAGAIKQYF. The CDR3 DNA reads as TGTGCCAGCAGCCCCGCGTCAGCGGGGGCGATCAAGCAGTACTTC.

The rearrangement links TRBV7-9 to TRBJ2-1, with 7 positions matching TRBD2. The CDR3 runs to 15 residues. Per the germline V gene, CDR1 is SEHNR and CDR2 is FQNEAQ (reference sequence). V was pared by 2 bases and J by 4 bases, with 5 bases of the junction left unmatched. The CDR3 spells CASSLSAGLYNEQFF. The CDR3 nucleotides read TGTGCCAGCAGCTTATCAGCGGGGCTGTACAATGAGCAGTTCTTC. Complete variable domain (other parts from reference TRBV7-9 and TRBJ2-1): DTGVSQNPRHKITKRGQNVTFRCDPISEHNRLYWYRQTLGQGPEFLTYFQNEAQLEKSRLLSDRFSAERPKGSFSTLEIQRTEQGDSAMYLCASSLSAGLYNEQFFGPGTRLTVL.

Only a few counts were recorded for this clonotype. The chain is built from TRBV7-2 and TRBJ2-1; 13 positions agree with TRBD2. Germline values: CDR1 SGHTA, CDR2 FQGNSA. The junction had 5 bases not matched to a gene; V was cut back by 6 bases and J by 12 bases. This CDR3 contains 13 residues. The DNA for the CDR3 is TGTGCCAGCAGGGGACTAGCGGGGCTTAGGCAGTTCTTC. Its translation: CASRGLAGLRQFF. Supplemented by reference TRBV7-2 and TRBJ2-1, the full variable domain reads GAGVSQSPSNKVTEKGKDVELRCDPISGHTALYWYRQSLGQGLEFLIYFQGNSAPDKSGLPSDRFSAERTGGSVSTLTIQRTQQEDSAVYLCASRGLAGLRQFFGPGTRLTVL.

The sample holds many counts of this clonotype. The V and J genes are TRBV7-2 and TRBJ2-1; TRBD2 matches at 9 bases. The length of the CDR3 is 16 residues. Germline V gene sequence: CDR1 SGHTA, CDR2 FQGNSA. Germline trimming cut 5 bases from V and 4 bases from J; bases unmatched to any gene: 9. The CDR3 sequence: CASSRLGSGSYNEQFF. Written as DNA, the CDR3 is TGTGCCAGCAGCCGCTTAGGTAGCGGGAGTTACAATGAGCAGTTCTTC.

This chain uses TRBV7-9 with TRBJ2-1; 16 nucleotides agree with TRBD2. In germline, CDR1 is SEHNR, CDR2 FQNEAQ (reference sequence). The CDR3 sequence is 14 residues long. Trimming at V came to 11 bases and at J to 10 bases, leaving 8 bases not matched to a gene. The DNA of the CDR3 is TGTGCCCAGGGACTAGCGGGAGGGCCGAGCGAGCAGTTCTTC. This codes for CAQGLAGGPSEQFF.

V usage is TRBV5-6 and J usage is TRBJ2-3; no reliable D call. Per germline, CDR1 SGHDT and CDR2 YYEEEE. The V gene lost 4 bases and the J gene lost 6 bases, with 9 bases spanning the gap. This CDR3 region has 12 residues. CDR3: CASSLVEDTQYF. CDR3 DNA: TGTGCCAGCAGCCTCGTGGAGGATACGCAGTATTTT.

This clonotype came up a few times. The gene calls are TRBV7-3 and TRBJ2-2; TRBD2 aligns across 10 bases. CDR1 is SGHTA, CDR2 FQGTGA, per germline. Losses at the gene ends were 1 base for V and 5 bases for J; bases not matched to a gene: 16. The CDR3 covers 20 residues. CDR3 coding DNA: TGTGCCAGCAGCTTAAACTTCGGACTAGCGGAAAAGGGCGGTACCGGGGAGCTGTTTTTT. Protein sequence: CASSLNFGLAEKGGTGELFF.

The chain has TRBV7-3 and TRBJ2-1; 7 nucleotides agree with TRBD2. The CDR3 sequence is 12 residues long. The germline CDR1 and CDR2 sequences are SGHTA and FQGTGA. With 6 bases clipped from V and 9 bases from J, the junction kept 5 bases outside the gene matches. This CDR3 is CASRPAGTEQFF. CDR3 bases: TGTGCCAGCAGGCCAGCGGGAACTGAGCAGTTCTTC.

This clonotype was counted at least ten times. This chain connects TRBV14 to TRBJ2-1, with no clear D. Germline-derived CDR1 and CDR2 are SGHDN and FVKESK. The CDR3 is made up of 11 amino acids. Trimming stripped 2 bases from V and 9 bases from J, with 5 bases between. DNA of the CDR3: TGTGCCAGCAGCCAATGGGGTGAGCAGTTCTTC. It translates to CASSQWGEQFF. Full variable domain (rest looked up from reference TRBV14 and TRBJ2-1): EAGVTQFPSHSVIEKGQTVTLRCDPISGHDNLYWYRRVMGKEIKFLLHFVKESKQDESGMPNNRFLAERTGGTYSTLKVQPAELEDSGVYFCASSQWGEQFFGPGTRLTVL.

The chain links TRBV6-1 to TRBJ2-1, with 7 bases fitting TRBD2. Trimming at V came to 7 bases and at J to 8 bases, leaving 20 bases not matched to a gene. CDR3 length equals 17 residues. Germline CDR1 is MNHNS and CDR2 is SASEGT. In DNA form, the CDR3 reads TGTGCCAGCATTCTACAAAACGCGGGAGACGCCTCTGATGAGCAGTTCTTC. The encoded protein is CASILQNAGDASDEQFF.

This clonotype was counted many times. The chain combines TRBV5-1 with TRBJ2-1, with 11 nucleotides matching TRBD2. Germline V gene data show CDR1 as SGHRS and CDR2 as YFSETQ. The trim removed 4 bases at V and 6 bases at J, leaving 3 bases unmatched. The CDR3 spans 14 residues. Here the CDR3 reads CASSTGTSGNEQFF. CDR3 bases: TGCGCCAGCAGCACAGGGACTAGCGGCAATGAGCAGTTCTTC.

This clonotype was detected many times. The chain carries TRBV7-2 and TRBJ2-7, with D unresolved. Germline V gene sequence: CDR1 SGHTA, CDR2 FQGNSA. Trimming took off 1 base at V and 4 bases at J, with 11 bases between the two ends. The CDR3 consists of 14 residues. The CDR3 sequence is CASSLVMTQYEQYF. DNA of the CDR3: TGTGCCAGCAGCTTAGTAATGACTCAGTACGAGCAGTACTTC.

This clonotype was recorded many times. The chain couples TRBV5-1 to TRBJ2-3; D perhaps matches TRBD2 (5 bases). The length of the CDR3 is 15 residues. Per germline, CDR1 SGHRS and CDR2 YFSETQ. V dropped 7 bases and J dropped 5 bases, with 20 bases sitting between them. The CDR3 protein is CASRRRSGLVDTQYF. CDR3 DNA: TGCGCCAGCCGAAGGAGGTCGGGATTGGTAGATACGCAGTATTTT.

The table lists this clonotype with many counts. CDR3 nucleotides: TGCGCCAGCAGCTTGGCGGGGCCTGAGCAGTTCTTC. Its translation: CASSLAGPEQFF. The chain joins TRBV5-1 to TRBJ2-1, with D tentatively TRBD1 or TRBD2 (5 bases each). Germline lookup yields CDR1 SGHRS and CDR2 YFSETQ. This CDR3 has 12 amino acids. Trimming cost V 0 bases and J 9 bases, with 7 bases left between them.

This chain joins TRBV6-1 and TRBJ2-1, with no clear D. Germline V gene sequence: CDR1 MNHNS, CDR2 SASEGT. V shed 6 bases and J shed 2 bases, with 11 bases lying between them. The CDR3 extends over 14 amino acids. CDR3 sequence: CASRDFRAYNEQFF. The CDR3 DNA is TGTGCCAGCAGGGATTTTAGGGCCTACAATGAGCAGTTCTTC.

This clonotype has at least ten counts. This chain connects TRBV7-2 to TRBJ2-7; 7 nucleotides line up with TRBD2. With V trimmed by 1 base and J by 4 bases, 7 bases remained unmatched. This CDR3 is 15 amino acids long. Germline V CDR1 and CDR2: SGHTA, FQGNSA. In nucleotides, the CDR3 is TGTGCCAGCAGCTTAGATGGACTAGGCCGATACGAGCAGTACTTC. Translated: CASSLDGLGRYEQYF.